A single sample gave rise to the 18 T cell receptor beta chains below, sequenced in a study of blood T cell repertoires in COVID-19. Method: immunoSEQ multiplex PCR; TCRdb's copy keeps in-frame clones and lacks some. The data show some 150,000 clones, approximately 81% seen once. The sequenced material came from peripheral blood. These receptors were collected from an older woman with active or convalescent COVID-19.

The chain joins TRBV5-6 to TRBJ1-3; no reliable D call. Between the trimmed V and J ends, which lost 4 bases and 1 base, there was a span of 18 bases. This CDR3 is 17 amino acids long. Germline assignment: CDR1 SGHDT and CDR2 YYEEEE. CDR3 region: CASSLSGGVLSGNTIYF. The CDR3 coding sequence is TGTGCCAGCAGCCTCTCCGGCGGGGTCCTTTCTGGAAACACCATATATTTT.

This clone was detected a few times. This specimen includes other DNA sequences encoding the same CDR3. The chain's CDR3 is CASSYRGPEAFF. The CDR3 nucleotides read TGTGCCAGCAGTTACCGAGGTCCTGAAGCTTTCTTT. The chain recombines TRBV6-2 or TRBV6-3 with TRBJ1-1; D gene uncertain. The CDR3 is 12 amino acids. V was cut by 2 bases and J by 6 bases, with 7 bases left in between. Germline lookup yields CDR1 MNHEY and CDR2 SVGEGT.

The chain links TRBV27 to TRBJ1-1; 7 nucleotides agree with TRBD1. Unmatched junction bases numbered 8, after V lost 7 bases and J lost 0 bases. CDR1 and CDR2 from the germline V gene are MNHEY and SMNVEV (reference sequence). CDR3 length: 15 amino acids. The CDR3 loop reads CASTPWDRLNTEAFF. CDR3 DNA: TGTGCCAGCACCCCCTGGGACAGATTGAACACTGAAGCTTTCTTT.

The table lists this clone with a count of one. The V and J genes are TRBV9 and TRBJ2-3, with a tentative D call TRBD2 (7 bases). Trimming removed 4 bases from V and 4 bases from J, with 19 bases in between. There are 16 residues in the CDR3. Germline assignment: CDR1 SGDLS and CDR2 YYNGEE. CDR3 amino acids: CASSLRGGTVADTQYF. The CDR3 DNA follows: TGTGCCAGCAGCCTAAGGGGGGGGACCGTGGCAGATACGCAGTATTTT.

The CDR3 protein is CASSGTGTYTEAFF. The CDR3, as DNA: TGTGCCAGTAGTGGTACAGGGACGTACACTGAAGCTTTCTTT. V gene TRBV19 combines with J gene TRBJ1-1; D perhaps matches TRBD1 (6 bases). V was cut by 5 bases and J by 3 bases, with 13 bases left in between. Germline V gene sequence: CDR1 LNHDA, CDR2 SQIVND (reference sequence). This CDR3 spans 14 amino acids. The full variable domain, completed using reference TRBV19 and TRBJ1-1, is DGGITQSPKYLFRKEGQNVTLSCEQNLNHDAMYWYRQDPGQGLRLIYYSQIVNDFQKGDIAEGYSVSREKKESFPLTVTSAQKNPTAFYLCASSGTGTYTEAFFGQGTRLTVV.

This clone came up once. The chain has TRBV7-2 and TRBJ1-5; a possible D gene is TRBD1 (5 bases). The CDR3 contains 15 residues. CDR1 SGHTA and CDR2 FQGNSA come from the germline V gene. The V end was cut by 1 base, the J end by 3 bases, with 10 bases between. CDR3 sequence reads: CASSLGPGLNQPQHF. The CDR3 DNA is TGTGCCAGCAGCTTAGGTCCAGGGCTCAATCAGCCCCAGCATTTT.

The V gene is TRBV6-5, the J gene TRBJ2-7; 9 nucleotides match TRBD2. Germline CDR1 reads MNHEY; CDR2 reads SVGAGI. V lost 6 bases and J lost 1; bases outside the gene matches: 4. The CDR3 covers 14 residues. CDR3 protein: CASRASGESYEQYV. The CDR3 nucleotides are TGTGCCAGCAGGGCTAGCGGGGAGTCCTACGAGCAGTACGTC.

This clone has a handful of counts. V is TRBV19 and J is TRBJ2-7; D is unclear. V gave up 3 bases and J gave up 0 bases, with 9 bases separating them. This CDR3 has 14 amino acids. The germline gives CDR1 LNHDA, CDR2 SQIVND (reference sequence). CDR3 coding DNA: TGTGCCAGTAGTATGAGGTTGAGCTCCTACGAGCAGTACTTC. Its translation is CASSMRLSSYEQYF.

This clone appeared a few times. The chain carries TRBV28 and TRBJ2-7; no definite D call. V lost 5 bases and J lost 4, with 9 bases in between. Germline CDR1 is MDHEN and CDR2 is SYDVKM. The CDR3 contains 12 residues. In nucleotides, the CDR3 is TGTGCCAGCAGTACCTCTACTTACGAGCAGTACGTC. This translates into CASSTSTYEQYV.

The chain uses TRBV7-9 and TRBJ1-1; D not resolved. This CDR3 region has 15 residues. V was trimmed by 6 bases and J by 6 bases, leaving 20 bases between them. From germline, CDR1 is SEHNR and CDR2 FQNEAQ (reference sequence). CDR3 DNA sequence: TGTGCCAGCAGTTATGAAGAGTCCTCTAGCGCTGAAGCTTTCTTT. It is translated as CASSYEESSSAEAFF.

The V gene is TRBV5-4, the J gene TRBJ2-1; 8 bases align to TRBD2. Trimming cost V 5 bases and J 2 bases; bases outside gene matches: 6. Germline V lookup: CDR1 SGHNT, CDR2 YYREEE (reference sequence). This CDR3 contains 15 residues. In DNA form, the CDR3 reads TGTGCCAGCAGGGGCGACGGGAGGGCCTACAATGAGCAGTTCTTC. This encodes CASRGDGRAYNEQFF.

The chain employs TRBV21-1 and TRBJ1-6; TRBD1, the table's D call, was not compared with the DNA. TRBV21-1 constitutes a pseudogene. This CDR3 is built from 16 residues. The CDR3 sequence: CASRAHEGVRNSPLHF. The DNA of the CDR3 is TGTGCCAGCCGAGCCCATGAGGGGGTAAGAAATTCACCCCTCCACTTT.

This rearrangement joins TRBV15 to TRBJ1-5; D remains ambiguous. The CDR3 is 15 amino acids. Germline CDR1 is LNHNV and CDR2 is YYDKDF (reference sequence). V shed 0 bases and J shed 6 bases, with 12 bases lying between them. CDR3 bases: TGTGCCACCAGCAGAGATGCGGGTGTGAGTCAGCCCCAGCATTTT. Its protein is CATSRDAGVSQPQHF.

The chain links TRBV14 to TRBJ1-1, with 7 bases lining up with TRBD1. Germline V gene data show CDR1 as SGHDN and CDR2 as FVKESK. The V and J ends lost 5 bases and 4 bases, in that order; junction bases with no gene match: 4. The CDR3 is 13 residues long. CDR3 sequence: CASSYRQGTEAFF. In DNA form, the CDR3 reads TGTGCCAGCAGCTATCGACAGGGCACTGAAGCTTTCTTT. Variable domain in full (rest from reference TRBV14 and TRBJ1-1): EAGVTQFPSHSVIEKGQTVTLRCDPISGHDNLYWYRRVMGKEIKFLLHFVKESKQDESGMPNNRFLAERTGGTYSTLKVQPAELEDSGVYFCASSYRQGTEAFFGQGTRLTVV.

The chain links TRBV6-5 to TRBJ1-2, with D tentatively TRBD1 (6 bases). Trimming stripped 5 bases from V and 2 bases from J, with 12 bases between. This CDR3 comprises 14 residues. Per the germline V gene, CDR1 is MNHEY and CDR2 is SVGAGI. The CDR3 DNA reads TGTGCCAGCAGTCCGTCGCAGGGGAACTATGGCTACACCTTC. It is translated as CASSPSQGNYGYTF.

The V gene is TRBV5-4, the J gene TRBJ2-2, with 7 bases aligning to TRBD2. CDR1 and CDR2 from the germline V gene are SGHNT and YYREEE (reference sequence). The ends lost 3 bases at V and 4 bases at J; junction bases unmatched: 6. The CDR3 spans 15 residues. For the CDR3, the DNA is TGTGCCAGCAGCTCCCTAGCGGAGACCACCGGGGAGCTGTTTTTT. This gives the protein CASSSLAETTGELFF.

V is TRBV19 and J is TRBJ2-5; 7 nucleotides line up with TRBD2. CDR1 LNHDA and CDR2 SQIVND come from the germline V gene (reference sequence). CDR3 size: 14 residues. The J segment lost 1 base and the V segment lost 2 bases, leaving 1 base of the junction unmatched. The DNA of the CDR3 is TGTGCCAGTAGTATACGGGGGGTCCAAGAGACCCAGTACTTC. Its translation: CASSIRGVQETQYF.

The chain combines TRBV15 with TRBJ2-1; D uncertain. V was trimmed by 0 bases and J by 7 bases, leaving 10 bases between them. In germline, CDR1 is LNHNV, CDR2 YYDKDF (reference sequence). The CDR3 spans 14 residues. Here the CDR3 reads CATSREAVRNEQFF. The DNA for the CDR3 is TGTGCCACCAGCAGAGAGGCGGTTAGGAATGAGCAGTTCTTC.